This paragraph reports one T cell receptor (beta chain). Its antigen remains unidentified. In the PCR, 60 Vbeta and 13 Jbeta primers were used. Sequenced by immunoSEQ multiplex PCR; TCRdb stores in-frame clones only, minus some. Here the sample spans roughly 200,000 clones, roughly 85% being singletons. CDR1 DFQATT and CDR2 SNEGSKA come from the germline V gene (reference sequence). This CDR3 region has 11 residues. This record comes from a study of cytomegalovirus exposure and HLA in healthy donors. Whole-study results and caveats: Later, an analysis showed that TCR beta chains associated with HLA were more clonally expanded than others that were equally common. Productive rates of about 87% or about 30% were seen for most TCR beta V segments in an earlier analysis.

The clonotype was recovered from a woman aged 45-65 years in good health and CMV-seronegative. The sequenced sample was PBMCs. This chain links TRBV20-1 with TRBJ2-5, with TRBD2 identical over 7 bases. The end of the DNA aligns better with TRBJ2-7, so the J call may be wrong. The DNA for the CDR3 is TGCAGTGCTGGGACTACTCGCGAGCAGTACTTC. Its protein product is CSAGTTREQYF.